This T cell receptor beta chain was documented in a study of blood T cell repertoires in COVID-19 (TCRdb year 2020). Regarding the research as a whole: Collaborator samples came from the United States, Italy and Spain and covered acute and convalescent phases of COVID-19. The material from the prospective study consisted of cDNA or gDNA derived from T cells, B-cell-depleted T cells, or PBMCs. The dataset comprised deeply sampled blood TCRbeta repertoires from subjects exposed to, actively infected with, or recovered from COVID-19. The repertoires were released in a freely available public database intended as a resource for research on the immune response to SARS-CoV-2. The samples were drawn from two sources: the first 160 participants of the ongoing ImmuneRACE study, and over 1,000 subjects contributed by 6 global collaborators. Sample metadata almost always included a de-identified subject ID, COVID-19 status, age in years and sex. Where available, HLA class I and class II types were obtained from metadata supplied by the sample provider rather than from assay-based typing.

Overall results and qualifications from the work: Clinical and demographic metadata were provided uncurated, with the amount varying by source and participant.

The immunoSEQ Assay, a bias-controlled multiplex PCR, was used to amplify TCRbeta CDR3 regions from genomic DNA. The paper's data handling went like this. Nucleated cell counts per sample were estimated from amplification of reference gene primers within the assay. Sequence reads were collapsed and filtered to measure the absolute abundance of every unique TCRbeta CDR3 rearrangement. For each sample, productive Simpson clonality was calculated by taking the square root of Simpson's diversity index across productive rearrangements. Entries here come from immuneACCESS through TCRdb and include only in-frame sequences with V and J called. Some clones fail to appear in such tables; in the studies checked, an unresolved V gene covers under half of the shortfall, and the cause of the remainder is unknown. Clone size and V and J calls were adopted from that table, with D and trimming inferred from the DNA. Present in this sample are about 170,000 clones, about 85% of which were seen just once. The ten largest clones take up 3% to 3.5% of the sample.

Whole blood was collected in K2EDTA tubes by collaborating institutions according to the institutions' own protocols. For TCRbeta analysis, collaborator samples were shipped as frozen whole blood, as isolated PBMCs, or as DNA extracted from either sample type. The CDR3 holds 11 amino acids from the cysteine to the phenylalanine. Of the read, only the CDR3 DNA is kept; its 33 bases are in frame from base 1. CDR1 GTSNPN and CDR2 SVGIG were looked up in the germline V gene (reference sequence). The germline ends are 7 bases apart after V is trimmed by 2 bases and J by 6 bases. About this clone itself: The antigen this receptor binds is unknown. One base away there is no much larger clone; base qualities are not given.

This chain joins TRBV30 to TRBJ1-2; no D gene can be assigned with confidence. This clonotype was obtained from a human donor with acute or convalescent COVID-19. The donor label of this sample is uncertain. The source material was peripheral blood. The DNA sequence is as follows: TGTGCCTGGAGTATTCTCGATGGCTACACCTTC. Translated, this gives CAWSILDGYTF. The CDR3 plus the reference TRBV30 and TRBJ1-2 genes for the other parts give the full variable domain: SQTIHQWPATLVQPVGSPLSLECTVEGTSNPNLYWYRQAAGRGLQLLFYSVGIGQISSEVPQNLSASRPQDRQFILSSKKLLLSDSGFYLCAWSILDGYTFGSGTRLTVV.